These 21 T cell receptor beta chains originate from one sample sequenced in a study of cytomegalovirus exposure and HLA in healthy donors. Use of 60 Vbeta and 13 Jbeta primers characterized the PCR. Clones were read by immunoSEQ multiplex PCR, and TCRdb kept only the in-frame ones, dropping some. The table records 150,000 to 200,000 clones, around 70% of them present only once. What was sequenced was PBMCs. The receptors originated from a man aged 18 to 30 in good health and CMV-seropositive.

The rearrangement joins TRBV6-4 to TRBJ1-1; 12 bases align to TRBD1. Germline V gene sequence: CDR1 MRHNA, CDR2 SNTAGT. J was trimmed by 4 bases and V by 4 bases; bases with no gene match: 4. CDR3 length equals 15 residues. In DNA, the CDR3 is TGTGCCAGCAGTGTGGGACAGGGGGCGAGCACTGAAGCTTTCTTT. This sequence encodes CASSVGQGASTEAFF.

The count of this clone is one. V is TRBV5-4 and J is TRBJ1-2; 7 bases match TRBD1. Germline CDR1 is SGHNT and CDR2 is YYREEE (reference sequence). V was clipped by 4 bases and J by 1 base; unmatched bases: 10. The CDR3 extends over 16 amino acids. The CDR3 DNA follows: TGTGCCAGCAGCCAAGAGACAGGGCTCATTAACTATGGCTACACCTTC. This codes for CASSQETGLINYGYTF.

This clone was observed once. This CDR3 is CASSLVGDWSVHGYTF. CDR3 bases: TGTGCCAGCAGTTTGGTGGGAGACTGGTCAGTACATGGCTACACCTTC. The gene calls are TRBV28 and TRBJ1-2, with no clear D. Germline values: CDR1 MDHEN, CDR2 SYDVKM. Trimming removed 3 bases from V and 6 bases from J, with 20 bases in between. The length of the CDR3 is 16 residues.

The chain couples TRBV4-1 to TRBJ1-1; 11 positions match TRBD1. The CDR3 has 15 amino acids. Germline assignment: CDR1 MGHRA and CDR2 YSYEKL. V lost 4 bases, J lost 5 bases, and 6 bases stayed unmatched. CDR3 in DNA: TGCGCCAGCAGCCGCGCCGGGACAGGGGGTACTGAAGCTTTCTTT. Translation: CASSRAGTGGTEAFF.

The chain recombines TRBV2 with TRBJ2-5; TRBD1 aligns across 12 bases. The V and J ends lost 1 base and 3 bases, in that order; junction bases with no gene match: 9. From germline, CDR1 is SNHLY and CDR2 FYNNEI. There are 18 residues in the CDR3. The CDR3 nucleotides are TGTGCCAGCAGTGAAGGTCGAAGGGACAGGGGGCGGGAAGAGACCCAGTACTTC. Its protein product is CASSEGRRDRGREETQYF.

V is TRBV6-1 and J is TRBJ1-1; D gene uncertain. This CDR3 spans 14 amino acids. With 7 bases removed from V and 5 bases from J, the gap between germline ends came to 17 bases. Germline V CDR1 and CDR2: MNHNS, SASEGT. CDR3 region: CASNTFQVSTEAFF. CDR3 sequence (DNA): TGTGCCAGCAACACTTTTCAGGTATCGACTGAAGCTTTCTTT.

This clone showed up just a few times. This chain connects TRBV19 to TRBJ1-5, with TRBD1 as a possible D gene (5 bases). There are 16 residues in the CDR3. CDR1 is LNHDA and CDR2 is SQIVND in the germline V gene (reference sequence). The V end was cut by 1 base, the J end by 0 bases, with 10 bases between. CDR3 residues: CASSIGQGYSNQPQHF. DNA of the CDR3: TGTGCCAGTAGTATAGGTCAGGGTTATAGCAATCAGCCCCAGCATTTT.

This chain connects TRBV28 to TRBJ1-6, with 7 positions matching TRBD1. Germline assignment: CDR1 MDHEN and CDR2 SYDVKM. The CDR3 is 15 residues long. Germline trimming cut 8 bases from V and 5 bases from J; bases unmatched to any gene: 9. CDR3 sequence: CASGQASGNNSPLHF. DNA for the CDR3: TGTGCCAGCGGACAGGCCTCGGGTAATAATTCACCCCTCCACTTT.

The CDR3, as DNA: TGCGCCAGCAGCTTGGATGCCCTAGCAGCTGGAAACACCATATATTTT. It translates to CASSLDALAAGNTIYF. The rearrangement uses TRBV5-1 and TRBJ1-3; no clear D gene. With 0 bases removed from V and 2 bases from J, the gap between germline ends came to 12 bases. Looked up from germline, CDR1 is SGHRS and CDR2 is YFSETQ. The CDR3 covers 16 residues.

This chain links TRBV5-4 with TRBJ2-6, with D perhaps matching TRBD2 (6 bases). With 2 bases removed from V and 9 bases from J, the gap between germline ends came to 12 bases. The germline gives CDR1 SGHNT, CDR2 YYREEE (reference sequence). This CDR3 spans 14 amino acids. CDR3: CASSLRQDYNVLTF. The CDR3 bases are TGTGCCAGCAGCTTACGTCAGGACTACAACGTCCTGACTTTC.

The chain carries TRBV19 and TRBJ1-2; the D gene is possibly TRBD1 (5 bases). The CDR3 spans 16 residues. Germline CDR1 and CDR2: LNHDA and SQIVND (reference sequence). The V gene lost 1 base and the J gene lost 6 bases, with 18 bases spanning the gap. CDR3 nucleotide sequence: TGTGCCAGTAGTATAGGGCACCCGGCAGGGCCGGATGGCTACACCTTC. Translating it yields CASSIGHPAGPDGYTF.

The chain links TRBV19 to TRBJ1-1; D perhaps matches TRBD1 (6 bases). CDR1 LNHDA and CDR2 SQIVND come from the germline V gene (reference sequence). Trimming took off 5 bases at V and 0 bases at J, with 13 bases between the two ends. The length of the CDR3 is 15 residues. CDR3 residues: CASSARTEMNTEAFF. CDR3 in DNA: TGTGCCAGTAGTGCCCGGACAGAGATGAACACTGAAGCTTTCTTT.

This clone appeared a few times. The V gene is TRBV19, the J gene TRBJ1-1; 11 nucleotides match TRBD1. In germline, CDR1 is LNHDA, CDR2 SQIVND (reference sequence). The length of the CDR3 is 16 residues. With V trimmed by 10 bases and J by 3 bases, 13 bases remained unmatched. The CDR3 is CATRGQGGLADTEAFF. Here the CDR3 DNA reads TGTGCCACCCGGGGACAGGGGGGGCTGGCAGACACTGAAGCTTTCTTT.

The chain recombines TRBV6-1 with TRBJ2-2; 7 nucleotides align to TRBD2. The ends lost 6 bases at V and 2 bases at J; junction bases unmatched: 3. CDR1 and CDR2 from the germline V gene are MNHNS and SASEGT. The CDR3 is made up of 14 amino acids. CDR3 DNA sequence: TGTGCCAGCAGCCCGGGACTAAACACCGGGGAGCTGTTTTTT. Its protein product is CASSPGLNTGELFF.

The rearrangement links TRBV6-6 to TRBJ1-2, with D perhaps TRBD1 (6 bases). Deletions cut 2 bases from V and 8 bases from J, with 9 bases between. Germline CDR1 reads MNHNY; CDR2 reads SVGAGI (reference sequence). CDR3 length equals 12 residues. The CDR3: CASSYRTDGYTF. Here the CDR3 DNA reads TGTGCCAGCAGTTACCGGACAGACGGCTACACCTTC.

V and J are TRBV30 and TRBJ2-5; 7 positions match TRBD2. Germline V gives CDR1 GTSNPN, CDR2 SVGIG (reference sequence). The J segment lost 2 bases and the V segment lost 0 bases, leaving 6 bases of the junction unmatched. The CDR3 runs 15 residues. CDR3 residues: CAWSVLPSGQETQYF. In nucleotides, the CDR3 is TGTGCCTGGAGTGTACTCCCTAGCGGACAAGAGACCCAGTACTTC.

Only a few counts were recorded for this clone. The chain is built from TRBV5-1 and TRBJ2-5; TRBD2 aligns across 8 bases. The CDR3 covers 15 residues. The ends lost 7 bases at V and 3 bases at J; junction bases unmatched: 11. Germline V CDR1 and CDR2: SGHRS, YFSETQ. This chain's CDR3 is CASVVGGGLKETQYF. DNA for the CDR3: TGCGCCAGCGTCGTCGGGGGGGGGCTGAAAGAGACCCAGTACTTC.

The chain combines TRBV19 with TRBJ1-3; TRBD1 is a possible D gene (5 bases). CDR1 and CDR2 (germline): LNHDA, SQIVND (reference sequence). Trimming took 9 bases from V and 7 from J, leaving 13 bases between them. CDR3 size: 12 residues. The DNA for the CDR3 is TGTGCCAGCGGGGTGGGGGGGAACACCATATATTTT. Its translation: CASGVGGNTIYF.

This clone showed up just a few times. The genes are TRBV13 and TRBJ2-1; 12 bases are a match to TRBD2. The CDR3 is 16 amino acids. Germline CDR1 PRHDT, CDR2 FYEKMQ (reference sequence). The ends lost 2 bases at V and 11 bases at J; junction bases unmatched: 10. The chain's CDR3 is CASSLSRLAGARKQFF. In DNA, the CDR3 is TGTGCCAGCAGCTTATCCCGACTAGCGGGGGCTAGAAAGCAGTTCTTC.

In this sample, this clone turned up a few times. V and J are TRBV7-9 and TRBJ2-1; D uncertain. The CDR3 runs to 11 residues. The V and J ends lost 6 bases and 10 bases respectively, with 10 bases between them. CDR1 is SEHNR, CDR2 FQNEAQ, per germline (reference sequence). The CDR3 nucleotides are TGTGCCAGCAGTGACAAGGCGGAGCAGTTCTTC. Translated, it gives CASSDKAEQFF.

This chain joins TRBV6-1 and TRBJ2-1; D not certain. The germline gives CDR1 MNHNS, CDR2 SASEGT. The CDR3 is 14 residues long. Trimming pared 9 bases from V and 5 bases from J, leaving 17 bases between. The CDR3 nucleotides are TGTGCCAGTACCCAGAGAGGTCCGAACAATGAGCAGTTCTTC. It codes for CASTQRGPNNEQFF.